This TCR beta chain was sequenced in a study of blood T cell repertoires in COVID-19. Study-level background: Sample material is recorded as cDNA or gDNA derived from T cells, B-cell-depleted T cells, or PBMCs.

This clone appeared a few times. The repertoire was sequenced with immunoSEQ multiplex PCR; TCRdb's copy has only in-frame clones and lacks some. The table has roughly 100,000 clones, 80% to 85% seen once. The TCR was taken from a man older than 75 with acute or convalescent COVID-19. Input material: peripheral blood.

Here the CDR3 reads CASSLDPDSRHGYTF. CDR3 DNA: TGTGCCAGCAGCTTAGACCCGGACAGTCGGCATGGCTACACCTTC. This sequence joins TRBV11-2 and TRBJ1-2, with a possible D match to TRBD1 (6 bases). Trimming shortened V by 0 bases and J by 6 bases, and 14 bases separated the two germline ends. CDR3 size: 15 residues. Germline V gives CDR1 SGHAT, CDR2 FQNNGV.